The clone carrying this TCR beta chain was detected ten times or more. Its specificity is unknown. This sample was included in a study of human T cells and chemical hapten exposure. Study-level information: TCR yield per sample varied, mainly due to pooled library volumes.

Trimming took 3 bases from V and 3 from J; bases not matched to a gene: 10. Germline CDR1 DFQATT, CDR2 SNEGSKA (reference sequence). CDR3 length: 17 residues. Unfractionated whole blood served as the source for total RNA extraction. Whole-study findings and limits: TCRs above 1 in 1000 frequency did not change with DPC sensitization.

Individual cDNA molecules each carried unique molecular identifiers attached by the library. TCRdb passed the reads through MiXCR, listing each CDR3 protein once. The profile shows 100,000 to 150,000 distinct CDR3 sequences, 8.5% of them singletons. This TCR came from a human donor in good health. Some clones in this sample may be carry-over from other donors' samples. This chain links TRBV20-1 with TRBJ2-3; 12 bases are a match to TRBD2. Material for sequencing was whole blood. CDR3 DNA: TGCAGTGCTAGCCCCTCCGGACTAGCGGGAAGTACAGATACGCAGTATTTT. Translating it yields CSASPSGLAGSTDTQYF.